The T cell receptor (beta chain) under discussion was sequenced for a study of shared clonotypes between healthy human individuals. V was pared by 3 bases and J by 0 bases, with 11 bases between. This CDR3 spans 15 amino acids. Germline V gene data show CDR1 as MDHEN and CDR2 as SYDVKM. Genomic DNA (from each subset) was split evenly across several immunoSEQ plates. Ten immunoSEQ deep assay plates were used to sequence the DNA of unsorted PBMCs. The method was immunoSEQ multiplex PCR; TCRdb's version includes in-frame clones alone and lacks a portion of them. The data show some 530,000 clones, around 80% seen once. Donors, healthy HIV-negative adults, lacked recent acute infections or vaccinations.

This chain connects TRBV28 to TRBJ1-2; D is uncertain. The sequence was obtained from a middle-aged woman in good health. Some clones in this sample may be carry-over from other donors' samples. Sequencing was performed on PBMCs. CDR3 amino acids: CASSFFGISNYGYTF. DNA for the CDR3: TGTGCCAGCAGTTTCTTTGGAATTTCTAACTATGGCTACACCTTC.